One TCR beta chain is described in this entry. Its specificity is unknown. CDR1 is DFQATT and CDR2 is SNEGSKA in the germline V gene (reference sequence). The CDR3 is 11 amino acids. Trimming at V came to 3 bases and at J to 10 bases, leaving 2 bases not matched to a gene. The data were taken from a study of cytomegalovirus exposure and HLA in healthy donors. PCR employed 60 Vbeta and 13 Jbeta primers. TCRdb's copy holds only in-frame clones and misses some; the assay was immunoSEQ multiplex PCR. The sample records about 160,000 clones, around 80% being singletons. Study-wide findings and caveats: Within the data, a cluster of highly shared sequence variants was likely a sequencing artifact. The authors listed roughly 150 TCR beta chains as cytomegalovirus-associated.

The sequence came from a man between 25 and 39 years old in good health and CMV-seronegative. The J gene is TRBJ2-1, the V gene TRBV20-1; TRBD1 matches at 8 bases. Sample: PBMCs. The CDR3 coding sequence is TGCAGTGCTAGCCGACAGGGGGAGCAGTTCTTC. It is translated as CSASRQGEQFF.